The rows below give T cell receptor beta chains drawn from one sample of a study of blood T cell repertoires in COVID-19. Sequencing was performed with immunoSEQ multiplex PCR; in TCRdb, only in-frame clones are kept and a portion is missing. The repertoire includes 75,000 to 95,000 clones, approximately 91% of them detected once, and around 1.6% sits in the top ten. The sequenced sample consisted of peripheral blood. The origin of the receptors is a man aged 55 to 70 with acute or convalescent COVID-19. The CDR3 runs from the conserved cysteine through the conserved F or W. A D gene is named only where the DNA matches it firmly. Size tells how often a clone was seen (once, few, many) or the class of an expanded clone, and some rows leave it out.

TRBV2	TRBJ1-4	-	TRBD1	CASSDRSRGQGNEKLFF	TGTGCCAGCAGTGACCGAAGCAGGGGGCAGGGTAATGAAAAACTGTTTTTT
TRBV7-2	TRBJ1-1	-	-	CASSLEPTVPEAFF	TGTGCCAGCAGCTTAGAACCCACAGTCCCTGAAGCTTTCTTT
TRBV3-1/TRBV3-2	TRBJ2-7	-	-	CASSQAAYEQYF	TGTGCCAGCAGCCAAGCCGCCTACGAGCAGTACTTC
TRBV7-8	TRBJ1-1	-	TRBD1	CASTMGQQNTEAFF	TGTGCCAGCACCATGGGACAGCAGAACACTGAAGCTTTCTTT
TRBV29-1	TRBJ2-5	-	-	CSVAGEGQETQYF	TGCAGCGTCGCAGGGGAGGGCCAAGAGACCCAGTACTTC
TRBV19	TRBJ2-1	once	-	CASSIRGDEQFF	TGTGCCAGTAGTATCAGGGGCGATGAGCAGTTCTTC
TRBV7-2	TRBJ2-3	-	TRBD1	CASRLTGSDTQYF	TGTGCCAGCAGGCTGACAGGGTCGGATACGCAGTATTTT
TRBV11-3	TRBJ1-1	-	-	CASSPYDRGRANAEAFF	TGTGCCAGCAGCCCCTACGATAGGGGAAGGGCCAACGCTGAAGCTTTCTTT
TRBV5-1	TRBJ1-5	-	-	CASSLEGGGNQPQHF	TGCGCCAGCAGCTTGGAGGGAGGTGGCAATCAGCCCCAGCATTTT
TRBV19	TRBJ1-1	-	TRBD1	CASMRTGSREAFF	TGTGCCAGTATGAGGACAGGGTCTAGGGAAGCTTTCTTT
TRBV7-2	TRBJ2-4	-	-	CASSFSDRLNIQYF	TGTGCCAGCAGCTTCTCCGACAGATTAAACATTCAGTACTTC
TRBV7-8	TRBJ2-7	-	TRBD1	CASSALTGELYEQYF	TGTGCCAGCAGCGCACTTACAGGGGAACTCTACGAGCAGTACTTC
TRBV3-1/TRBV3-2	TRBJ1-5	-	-	CASSQGRGVHFF	TGTGCCAGCAGCCAAGGGAGAGGAGTGCACTTCTTT
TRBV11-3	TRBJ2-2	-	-	CASSLGSGWSGELFF	TGTGCCAGCAGCTTAGGAAGCGGGTGGAGCGGGGAGCTGTTTTTT
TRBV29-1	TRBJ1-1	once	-	CSVEEGSTEAFF	TGCAGCGTTGAAGAGGGGAGCACTGAAGCTTTCTTT
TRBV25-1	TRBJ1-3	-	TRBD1	CASSGPQGVRGNTIYF	TGTGCCAGCAGTGGTCCGCAGGGGGTGAGGGGAAACACCATATATTTT